The 24 T cell receptor beta chains below all came from one sample that was sequenced in a study of T cell changes during pregnancy in multiple sclerosis. Some clones are missing from TCRdb's copy, which holds only in-frame ones; the method was immunoSEQ multiplex PCR. The data hold around 50,000 clones, with about 92% observed a single time. The sample consisted of CD8+ T cells from peripheral blood mononuclear cells, taken in the second trimester of pregnancy. The receptors originated from a female donor with multiple sclerosis, enrolled in a pregnancy study.

CDR3 nucleotide sequence: TGTGCCAGCAGTTGGGGTCGGGGGGGCCTCTACGAGCAGTACTTC. It yields the protein CASSWGRGGLYEQYF. The V call is TRBV27, the J call TRBJ2-7, with TRBD2 matching 8 bases. The CDR3 covers 15 residues. In germline, CDR1 is MNHEY, CDR2 SMNVEV (reference sequence). Trimming cost V 4 bases and J 3 bases; bases outside gene matches: 8.

J is TRBJ1-2 and V is TRBV30; D ambiguous. Germline V CDR1 and CDR2: GTSNPN, SVGIG (reference sequence). The germline V and J ends were trimmed by 7 bases and 7 bases, with 13 bases remaining between them. This CDR3 spans 11 amino acids. The CDR3 DNA follows: TGTGCCTCTAGCGGAGGAGGTGGCTACACCTTC. Its protein product is CASSGGGGYTF.

The rearrangement links TRBV2 to TRBJ1-1; D remains ambiguous. V lost 3 bases to trimming and J lost 4 bases, with 12 bases between them. Germline loops: CDR1 SNHLY, CDR2 FYNNEI. This CDR3 has 14 residues. Here the CDR3 reads CASSEGSVGTEAFF. CDR3 DNA: TGTGCCAGCAGTGAGGGGAGTGTGGGCACTGAAGCTTTCTTT. The full variable domain, with the rest looked up from reference TRBV2 and TRBJ1-1, is EPEVTQTPSHQVTQMGQEVILRCVPISNHLYFYWYRQILGQKVEFLVSFYNNEISEKSEIFDDQFSVERPDGSNFTLKIRSTKLEDSAMYFCASSEGSVGTEAFFGQGTRLTVV.

The V gene is TRBV6-6, the J gene TRBJ2-1; D is perhaps TRBD1 (5 bases). The V gene's germline CDR1 is MNHNY and CDR2 SVGAGI (reference sequence). The CDR3 has 14 amino acids. The germline V and J ends were trimmed by 7 bases and 7 bases, with 17 bases remaining between them. The CDR3 DNA is TGTGCCAGCACAATAAGCAGGGCGTCGAATGAGCAGTTCTTC. Residues: CASTISRASNEQFF.

This clone occurred once. This sequence joins TRBV5-1 and TRBJ2-3; TRBD2 agrees at 10 bases. Per the germline V gene, CDR1 is SGHRS and CDR2 is YFSETQ. Trimming took 4 bases from V and 4 from J; bases not matched to a gene: 9. The CDR3 has 16 amino acids. CDR3 in amino acids: CASSASGRGVSDTQYF. The CDR3 nucleotides read TGCGCCAGCAGCGCTAGCGGGAGAGGGGTATCAGATACGCAGTATTTT.

The chain is built from TRBV5-8 and TRBJ2-3, with 9 bases matching TRBD1. Germline CDR1 and CDR2: SGHTS and YDEGEE. V dropped 6 bases and J dropped 4; count of bases not matched to a gene: 9. The CDR3 totals 15 residues. As DNA, the CDR3 is TGTGCCAGCACGCCCCGGACAGGGGACGCAGATACGCAGTATTTT. This gives the protein CASTPRTGDADTQYF.

The V and J genes are TRBV19 and TRBJ2-7; D possibly corresponds to TRBD2 (6 bases). Germline V CDR1 and CDR2: LNHDA, SQIVND (reference sequence). The CDR3 sequence is 14 residues long. V was shortened by 5 bases and J by 5 bases, with 16 bases between the two germline ends. The CDR3 DNA is TGTGCCAGTAGTCACAAGGGGAGGTTCAACGAGCAGTACTTC. Amino acid sequence: CASSHKGRFNEQYF.

The chain recombines TRBV9 with TRBJ1-3, with D perhaps matching TRBD1 (6 bases). The CDR3 length is 14 residues. The V end was cut by 0 bases, the J end by 7 bases, with 11 bases between. The germline CDR1 and CDR2 sequences are SGDLS and YYNGEE. DNA of the CDR3: TGTGCCAGCAGCGTAGAAGGGACATCCAACACCATATATTTT. It specifies CASSVEGTSNTIYF.

The V and J genes are TRBV27 and TRBJ2-5; possible D gene TRBD1, 6 bases. CDR3 length equals 13 residues. V lost 6 bases, J lost 2 bases, and 10 bases lay in between. Germline lookup yields CDR1 MNHEY and CDR2 SMNVEV (reference sequence). The CDR3 nucleotides are TGTGCCAGCAGCCACAGGGCACAAGAGACCCAGTACTTC. It is translated as CASSHRAQETQYF.

The J gene is TRBJ2-1, the V gene TRBV5-1, with 8 bases that match TRBD1. The CDR3 loop spans 14 amino acids. V dropped 6 bases and J dropped 4; count of bases not matched to a gene: 6. Germline CDR1 is SGHRS and CDR2 is YFSETQ. CDR3 in amino acids: CASKATGGYNEQFF. The CDR3 nucleotides read TGCGCCAGCAAGGCAACAGGGGGATACAATGAGCAGTTCTTC.

The V gene is TRBV28, the J gene TRBJ2-1, with TRBD1 matching 7 bases. The CDR3 has 16 amino acids. CDR1 is MDHEN and CDR2 is SYDVKM in the germline V gene. The trim removed 3 bases at V and 3 bases at J, leaving 8 bases unmatched. The CDR3 sequence: CASSLPRQGYYNEQFF. For the CDR3, the DNA is TGTGCCAGCAGTTTGCCAAGACAGGGCTACTACAATGAGCAGTTCTTC.

The CDR3 nucleotides read TGTGCCAGCAGCGCTGCAGGGGTCGGGGAGACCCAGTACTTC. Translated: CASSAAGVGETQYF. The V gene is TRBV9, the J gene TRBJ2-5; D is possibly TRBD1 (6 bases). V lost 3 bases, J lost 5 bases, and 14 bases lay in between. Germline lookup yields CDR1 SGDLS and CDR2 YYNGEE. The CDR3 runs to 14 residues.

This chain links TRBV7-8 with TRBJ2-3; TRBD1 agrees at 9 bases. The V gene end was trimmed by 3 bases and the J gene end by 5 bases; junction bases not matched to a gene: 21. The CDR3 is 20 amino acids. Per the germline V gene, CDR1 is SGHVS and CDR2 is FQNEAQ. The CDR3 DNA is TGTGCCAGCAGCTTGACCCGGGACAGGGAGGAGGGAGGGCCAGGAGATACGCAGTATTTT. Translation: CASSLTRDREEGGPGDTQYF.

The V call is TRBV27, the J call TRBJ1-1, with D perhaps TRBD1 (5 bases). The CDR3 runs 15 residues. V gave up 6 bases and J gave up 10 bases, with 24 bases separating them. Germline CDR1 is MNHEY and CDR2 is SMNVEV (reference sequence). The CDR3 nucleotides read TGTGCCAGCAGCCACGGGGGACCGGGGCGCATGGGAGCTTTCTTT. This encodes CASSHGGPGRMGAFF.

The J gene is TRBJ2-4, the V gene TRBV28, with 9 nucleotides matching TRBD1. This CDR3 is built from 16 residues. In germline, CDR1 is MDHEN, CDR2 SYDVKM. Trimming took 4 bases from V and 7 from J; bases not matched to a gene: 11. The CDR3 DNA follows: TGTGCCAGCAGTTCCCTAGGAACAGGGGGCTATAACATTCAGTACTTC. Protein: CASSSLGTGGYNIQYF.

The rearrangement joins TRBV13 to TRBJ2-3; perhaps TRBD1 as D (6 bases). The CDR3 sequence is 15 residues long. Germline loops: CDR1 PRHDT, CDR2 FYEKMQ (reference sequence). Trimming shortened V by 5 bases and J by 1 base, and 13 bases separated the two germline ends. Here the CDR3 reads CASSREGEGTDTQYF. In DNA form, the CDR3 reads TGTGCCAGCAGCCGAGAGGGGGAAGGCACAGATACGCAGTATTTT.

This clone was detected only once. This chain joins TRBV27 and TRBJ2-7, with D possibly being TRBD2 (6 bases). Trimming left V 8 bases short and J 5 bases short, with 22 bases between. Germline V gene lookup returns CDR1 MNHEY and CDR2 SMNVEV (reference sequence). CDR3 length: 15 amino acids. CDR3 nucleotide sequence: TGTGCCAGCGGCCGATTCCCCGGGAGCAAGAACGAGCAGTACTTC. Protein: CASGRFPGSKNEQYF.

This clone has just a few counts. The rearrangement links TRBV11-3 to TRBJ1-1, with a weak D call TRBD1 (5 bases). The CDR3 extends over 15 amino acids. Trimming shortened V by 4 bases and J by 3 bases, and 15 bases separated the two germline ends. The V gene's germline CDR1 is SGHNT and CDR2 YENEEA. In DNA form, the CDR3 reads TGTGCCAGCAGCTCCTCTCCTGGGGCAGACACTGAAGCTTTCTTT. Its protein is CASSSSPGADTEAFF.

This clone was counted once. The chain recombines TRBV27 with TRBJ2-2, with a tentative D call TRBD2 (6 bases). Deletions cut 7 bases from V and 7 bases from J, with 16 bases between. Germline lookup yields CDR1 MNHEY and CDR2 SMNVEV (reference sequence). This CDR3 spans 14 amino acids. The CDR3, as DNA: TGTGCCAGCACTCGGCCGGGAGTGGGCGGGGAGCTGTTTTTT. Protein sequence: CASTRPGVGGELFF.

This clone was found once. The chain employs TRBV2 and TRBJ2-7; D possibly corresponds to TRBD2 (5 bases). The CDR3 has 14 residues. The V end was cut by 3 bases, the J end by 0 bases, with 9 bases between. Germline lookup yields CDR1 SNHLY and CDR2 FYNNEI. CDR3 in amino acids: CASSDIGSSYEQYF. In nucleotides, the CDR3 is TGTGCCAGCAGTGATATAGGGAGCTCCTACGAGCAGTACTTC.

The chain couples TRBV18 to TRBJ1-2, with D unresolved. V gave up 0 bases and J gave up 5 bases, with 10 bases separating them. CDR3 length: 14 residues. Germline CDR1 and CDR2: KGHSH and LQKENI. The CDR3 loop reads CASSPPGSPYGYTF. The CDR3 bases are TGTGCCAGCTCACCACCGGGCAGCCCATATGGCTACACCTTC.

V gene TRBV2 combines with J gene TRBJ2-5; D possibly corresponds to TRBD1 (6 bases). The CDR3 has 12 residues. Trimming left V 8 bases short and J 2 bases short, with 9 bases between. The germline CDR1 and CDR2 sequences are SNHLY and FYNNEI. The CDR3 nucleotides read TGTGCCAGCTCTGGACAGCAAGAGACCCAGTACTTC. Amino acids: CASSGQQETQYF.

This clone was recorded a few times. The rearrangement links TRBV10-3 to TRBJ1-1, with TRBD1 as a possible D gene (5 bases). Trimming shortened V by 5 bases and J by 1 base, and 11 bases separated the two germline ends. CDR3 size: 14 residues. The V gene's germline CDR1 is ENHRY and CDR2 SYGVKD. The CDR3 DNA reads as TGTGCCATCAGTACGGGGGAAACGAACACTGAAGCTTTCTTT. Its translation: CAISTGETNTEAFF.

This rearrangement joins TRBV15 to TRBJ1-2; D ambiguous. This CDR3 region has 14 residues. Germline assignment: CDR1 LNHNV and CDR2 YYDKDF (reference sequence). The V gene lost 0 bases and the J gene lost 4 bases, with 9 bases spanning the gap. Here the CDR3 reads CATSRDRLGYGYTF. CDR3 sequence (DNA): TGTGCCACCAGCAGAGATCGGCTAGGCTATGGCTACACCTTC.